This passage covers 26 T cell receptor beta chains from one sample sequenced in a study of control samples from healthy donors and cancer patients (dated by TCRdb to the early 2020s). The library was generated by the immunoSEQ multiplex PCR assay. TCRdb provides this immuneACCESS table in a form limited to in-frame rearrangements. Some clones are lacking; in checked studies, under half of them reflect an unresolved V gene, and why the rest are absent is not known. The sample table records some 28,000 clones; 79% of these occur just once. The ten biggest clones cover 22% of the sample. The sequenced sample was PBMCs. These receptors came from a man in his 60s with head and neck cancer.

This CDR3 reads CASSLPGGDEQYF. In DNA form, the CDR3 reads TGTGCCAGCAGCTTGCCGGGTGGCGACGAGCAGTACTTC. V and J are TRBV5-5 and TRBJ2-7; D remains ambiguous. In germline, CDR1 is SGHKS, CDR2 YYEKEE (reference sequence). Trimming took off 1 base at V and 5 bases at J, with 10 bases between the two ends. This CDR3 is built from 13 residues.

The chain is built from TRBV29-1 and TRBJ2-1; D perhaps matches TRBD2 (7 bases). Trimming took 7 bases from V and 0 from J, leaving 25 bases between them. The CDR3 loop spans 18 amino acids. CDR1 and CDR2 (germline): SQVTM, ANQGSEA. The CDR3 is CSAAAGEGGGASYNEQFF. Here the CDR3 DNA reads TGCAGCGCGGCCGCGGGGGAGGGAGGGGGAGCCTCCTACAATGAGCAGTTCTTC.

This clone was seen only a few times. The V gene is TRBV14, the J gene TRBJ1-6; 7 nucleotides align to TRBD1. The CDR3 totals 12 residues. Germline V gene sequence: CDR1 SGHDN, CDR2 FVKESK. J was trimmed by 14 bases and V by 4 bases; bases with no gene match: 5. In nucleotides, the CDR3 is TGTGCCAGCAGCCTACAGGGGCTCACCCTCCACTTT. Translating gives CASSLQGLTLHF.

Notes on this clone: Other DNA sequences in the same sample also yield this CDR3. V gene TRBV9 combines with J gene TRBJ1-3; unclear D gene. CDR1 is SGDLS, CDR2 YYNGEE, per germline. The V end was cut by 0 bases, the J end by 3 bases, with 7 bases between. The CDR3 sequence is 14 residues long. CDR3 DNA: TGTGCCAGCAGCGTAGGGGCGTTTGGAAACACCATATATTTT. Amino acids: CASSVGAFGNTIYF.

The chain carries TRBV15 and TRBJ2-3; 10 nucleotides agree with TRBD2. The CDR3 extends over 17 amino acids. Trimming removed 1 base from V and 1 base from J; junction bases left unmatched: 5. The germline V gene encodes CDR1 LNHNV and CDR2 YYDKDF (reference sequence). Here the CDR3 reads CATSRALAGARTDTQYF. The CDR3 region has the DNA TGTGCCACCAGCAGAGCCCTAGCGGGAGCGCGCACAGATACGCAGTATTTT.

V gene TRBV15 combines with J gene TRBJ2-1; D possibly corresponds to TRBD2 (5 bases). The CDR3 totals 16 residues. Germline CDR1 is LNHNV and CDR2 is YYDKDF (reference sequence). V was clipped by 8 bases and J by 0 bases, with 17 bases between them. Here the CDR3 reads CATRTGGLSSYNEQFF. For the CDR3, the DNA is TGTGCCACCCGCACCGGAGGATTGAGCTCCTACAATGAGCAGTTCTTC.

The chain is built from TRBV28 and TRBJ2-7; 7 bases align to TRBD1. In germline, CDR1 is MDHEN, CDR2 SYDVKM. V lost 7 bases to trimming and J lost 3 bases; unmatched junction nucleotides: 3. The CDR3 length is 12 residues. CDR3 amino acids: CASNRDSYEQYF. The CDR3 DNA sequence: TGTGCCAGCAACCGGGACAGCTACGAGCAGTACTTC.

This chain uses TRBV10-1 with TRBJ1-5; D remains unclear. Trimming removed 4 bases at V and 3 bases at J, with 10 bases between. The CDR3 has 14 residues. Germline-derived CDR1 and CDR2 are WNHNN and SYGVQD (reference sequence). The CDR3 spells CASSGSGINQPQHF. CDR3 DNA: TGCGCCAGCAGTGGCTCGGGGATCAATCAGCCCCAGCATTTT.

V and J are TRBV12-5 and TRBJ2-3; D unresolved. The CDR3 has 15 amino acids. The germline CDR1 and CDR2 sequences are LGHNT and FRNRAP. V lost 3 bases, J lost 4 bases, and 14 bases lay in between. Written as DNA, the CDR3 is TGTGCTAGTGGTTTTTTGTACAGCCCCGCAGATACGCAGTATTTT. This translates into CASGFLYSPADTQYF.

The chain combines TRBV7-9 with TRBJ2-5, with TRBD1 matching 8 bases. Germline values: CDR1 SEHNR, CDR2 FQNEAQ (reference sequence). The trim removed 8 bases at V and 5 bases at J, leaving 16 bases unmatched. The CDR3 is 16 residues long. The CDR3 loop reads CASQRTGQARLETQYF. CDR3 nucleotide sequence: TGTGCCAGCCAAAGAACGGGACAGGCAAGATTGGAGACCCAGTACTTC.

The chain couples TRBV7-9 to TRBJ2-1; 8 bases are a match to TRBD2. CDR1 and CDR2 from the germline V gene are SEHNR and FQNEAQ (reference sequence). After removal of 3 bases from V and 7 bases from J, the junction contained 8 bases not matched to a gene. The CDR3 runs 15 residues. The CDR3 DNA reads as TGTGCCAGCAGCTTTTCCAGCGGGAGAAGGAATGAGCAGTTCTTC. Protein product: CASSFSSGRRNEQFF.

The genes are TRBV28 and TRBJ1-4, with D perhaps matching TRBD1 (5 bases). The CDR3 length is 16 residues. Germline lookup yields CDR1 MDHEN and CDR2 SYDVKM. Trimming stripped 1 base from V and 7 bases from J, with 16 bases between. CDR3 sequence (DNA): TGTGCCAGCAGTTTATCATCCGGGGGAACTGGTGAAAAACTGTTTTTT. This translates into CASSLSSGGTGEKLFF.

The V call is TRBV28, the J call TRBJ2-4; TRBD1 is a possible D gene (6 bases). The V gene lost 7 bases and the J gene lost 4 bases, with 17 bases spanning the gap. Germline assignment: CDR1 MDHEN and CDR2 SYDVKM. This CDR3 comprises 15 residues. The CDR3 region is CASISGASGKNIQYF. The CDR3 DNA reads TGTGCCAGCATCTCAGGGGCGAGCGGAAAAAACATTCAGTACTTC.

The J gene is TRBJ2-5, the V gene TRBV18, with D possibly TRBD1 on 5 matching bases. V was clipped by 3 bases and J by 5 bases, with 16 bases between them. The germline CDR1 and CDR2 sequences are KGHSH and LQKENI. The CDR3 length is 15 residues. The CDR3 loop is CASSPWGKKGETQYF. The DNA of the CDR3 is TGTGCCAGCTCACCGTGGGGAAAAAAGGGGGAGACCCAGTACTTC. Full variable domain (outside the CDR3, taken from reference TRBV18 and TRBJ2-5): NAGVMQNPRHLVRRRGQEARLRCSPMKGHSHVYWYRQLPEEGLKFMVYLQKENIIDESGMPKERFSAEFPKEGPSILRIQQVVRGDSAAYFCASSPWGKKGETQYFGPGTRLLVL.

The chain has TRBV28 and TRBJ1-1; possibly TRBD1 for D (6 bases). The germline CDR1 and CDR2 sequences are MDHEN and SYDVKM. The germline V and J ends were trimmed by 8 bases and 6 bases, with 16 bases remaining between them. The CDR3 contains 13 residues. DNA for the CDR3: TGTGCCAGCTTTAGGGGGAGGTCGGCTGAAGCTTTCTTT. Translation gives CASFRGRSAEAFF.

This clone counts as medium-sized. The chain combines TRBV30 with TRBJ1-2, with TRBD1 identical over 9 bases. The V segment lost 1 base and the J segment 10 bases; nucleotides outside the gene matches: 7. Germline loops: CDR1 GTSNPN, CDR2 SVGIG (reference sequence). This CDR3 contains 13 residues. CDR3 sequence (DNA): TGTGCCTGGAGTGCCCAGACAGGGGGACTCTACACCTTC. Its translation: CAWSAQTGGLYTF.

This sequence joins TRBV24-1 and TRBJ1-3; tentative D call: TRBD1 (5 bases). This CDR3 is built from 14 residues. Deletions cut 2 bases from V and 4 bases from J, with 8 bases between. Germline CDR1 is KGHDR and CDR2 is SFDVKD. The CDR3 DNA reads as TGTGCCACCAGTGATTCGACAGCCGGAAACACCATATATTTT. Translation: CATSDSTAGNTIYF.

This clone was recorded a few times. The V call is TRBV4-1, the J call TRBJ2-7, with TRBD1 matching 8 bases. With 8 bases clipped from V and 4 bases from J, the junction kept 10 bases outside the gene matches. CDR3 length equals 14 residues. Germline CDR1 reads MGHRA; CDR2 reads YSYEKL. The CDR3 loop is CASRKGQEEYEQYF. Here the CDR3 DNA reads TGCGCCAGCCGAAAGGGACAGGAGGAATACGAGCAGTACTTC.

J is TRBJ1-4 and V is TRBV28; D call uncertain. CDR3 length: 13 amino acids. CDR1 is MDHEN, CDR2 SYDVKM, per germline. V lost 6 bases, J lost 2 bases, and 7 bases lay in between. The CDR3 sequence is CASRGGTNEKLFF. DNA for the CDR3: TGTGCCAGCAGGGGCGGCACTAATGAAAAACTGTTTTTT.

V is TRBV14 and J is TRBJ2-2, with TRBD2 as a possible D gene (6 bases). Between the trimmed V and J ends, which lost 1 base and 5 bases, there was a span of 11 bases. The CDR3 has 15 amino acids. Germline V lookup: CDR1 SGHDN, CDR2 FVKESK. The CDR3 DNA follows: TGTGCCAGCAGCCAAGCGGGAGTGAGGACCGGGGAGCTGTTTTTT. Protein: CASSQAGVRTGELFF.

The chain carries TRBV15 and TRBJ2-1, with D perhaps TRBD2 (5 bases). The germline gives CDR1 LNHNV, CDR2 YYDKDF (reference sequence). V lost 5 bases and J 4 bases, leaving 9 bases between the germline ends. This CDR3 comprises 13 residues. In nucleotides, the CDR3 is TGTGCCACCAGCCCCCCGGGGTACAATGAGCAGTTCTTC. This codes for CATSPPGYNEQFF.

This clone showed up just once. V is TRBV6-2 or TRBV6-3 and J is TRBJ2-7, with 11 nucleotides matching TRBD2. CDR3 length equals 15 residues. V was pared by 0 bases and J by 2 bases, with 0 bases of the junction left unmatched. CDR1 is MNHEY and CDR2 is SVGEGT in the germline V gene. The CDR3 spells CASSYSTSGTYEQYF. In DNA, the CDR3 is TGTGCCAGCAGTTACTCGACTAGCGGGACCTACGAGCAGTACTTC.

Only a few counts were recorded for this clone. This chain connects TRBV13 to TRBJ1-4; no firm D call. Germline loops: CDR1 PRHDT, CDR2 FYEKMQ (reference sequence). The CDR3 has 16 residues. V was shortened by 4 bases and J by 6 bases, with 18 bases between the two germline ends. The DNA of the CDR3 is TGTGCCAGCAGCTCGACCCTTAGGGCCAACCATGAAAAACTGTTTTTT. It codes for CASSSTLRANHEKLFF.

CDR3 residues: CASSQGVAGSYIQYF. CDR3 nucleotide sequence: TGTGCCAGCAGCCAAGGAGTAGCAGGGTCGTACATTCAGTACTTC. This sequence joins TRBV3-1 (or the pseudogene TRBV3-2) and TRBJ2-4; D is possibly TRBD1 (5 bases). The CDR3 is 15 residues long. Germline V gene data show CDR1 as LGHDT and CDR2 as YNNKEL (reference sequence). Trimming took off 1 base at V and 8 bases at J, with 15 bases between the two ends.

V and J are TRBV7-2 and TRBJ1-4; 8 bases align to TRBD1. This CDR3 has 13 amino acids. V shed 3 bases and J 8 bases; nucleotides not matched to a gene: 2. The germline V gene encodes CDR1 SGHTA and CDR2 FQGNSA. The CDR3 here is CASSLTGVEKLFF. Here the CDR3 DNA reads TGTGCCAGCAGCTTGACAGGGGTGGAAAAACTGTTTTTT.

The chain links TRBV28 to TRBJ2-5, with 8 nucleotides matching TRBD1. V gave up 4 bases and J gave up 5 bases; unmatched junction bases: 9. In germline, CDR1 is MDHEN, CDR2 SYDVKM. This CDR3 spans 15 amino acids. This CDR3 reads CASSSPGGRAETQYF. CDR3 coding DNA: TGTGCCAGCAGTTCTCCAGGGGGCCGGGCGGAGACCCAGTACTTC.